The clone carrying this T cell receptor beta chain was seen more than once but under ten times. The sample originates from a study of blood T cell repertoires in COVID-19. The junction had 7 bases not matched to a gene; V was cut back by 3 bases and J by 5 bases. Germline assignment: CDR1 LNHDA and CDR2 SQIVND (reference sequence). There are 16 residues in the CDR3. Libraries were prepared by immunoSEQ multiplex PCR; TCRdb keeps only in-frame clonotypes and omits some of them. The data contain hundreds of thousands of clones, roughly 89% of them singletons. The sequenced sample consisted of PBMCs or T cells enriched from blood (not recorded which). This TCR came from a woman aged 18-29 years with acute COVID-19. The chain combines TRBV19 with TRBJ2-7; 13 bases are shared with TRBD2. CDR3 sequence: CASSIQLAGGRNEQYF. CDR3 bases: TGTGCCAGTAGTATCCAACTAGCGGGAGGGCGGAACGAGCAGTACTTC.